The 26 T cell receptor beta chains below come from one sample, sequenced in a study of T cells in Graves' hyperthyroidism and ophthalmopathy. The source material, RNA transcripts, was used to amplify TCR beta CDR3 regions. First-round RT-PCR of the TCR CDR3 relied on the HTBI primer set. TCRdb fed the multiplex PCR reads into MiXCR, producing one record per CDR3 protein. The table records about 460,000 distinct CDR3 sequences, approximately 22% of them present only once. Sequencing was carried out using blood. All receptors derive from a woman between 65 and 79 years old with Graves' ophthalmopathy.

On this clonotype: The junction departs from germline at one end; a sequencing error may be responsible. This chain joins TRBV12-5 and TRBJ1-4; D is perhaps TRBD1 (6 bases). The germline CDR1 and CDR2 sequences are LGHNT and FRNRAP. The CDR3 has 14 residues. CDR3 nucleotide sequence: TGTGCTAGTGGTCTCGGCGGGGGCACTGAAGAACTGTTTTTT. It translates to CASGLGGGTEELFF.

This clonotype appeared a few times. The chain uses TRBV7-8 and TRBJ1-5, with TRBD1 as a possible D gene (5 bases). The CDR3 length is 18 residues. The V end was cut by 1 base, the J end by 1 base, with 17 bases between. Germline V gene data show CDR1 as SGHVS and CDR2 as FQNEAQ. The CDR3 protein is CASSLVSIRRGSNQPQHF. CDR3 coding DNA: TGTGCCAGCAGCTTAGTCAGTATTCGAAGGGGCAGCAATCAGCCCCAGCATTTT.

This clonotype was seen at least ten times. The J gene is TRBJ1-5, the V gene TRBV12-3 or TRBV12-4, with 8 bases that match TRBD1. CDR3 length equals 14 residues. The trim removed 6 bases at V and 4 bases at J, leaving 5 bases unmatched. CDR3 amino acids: CASSHGQGNQPQHF. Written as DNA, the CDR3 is TGTGCCAGCAGCCACGGACAGGGTAATCAGCCCCAGCATTTT.

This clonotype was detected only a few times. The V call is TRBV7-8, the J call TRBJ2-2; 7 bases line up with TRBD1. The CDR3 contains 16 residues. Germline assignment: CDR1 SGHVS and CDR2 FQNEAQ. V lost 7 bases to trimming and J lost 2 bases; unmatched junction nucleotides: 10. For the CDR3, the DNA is TGTGCCAGCACCCAATCCAGGGGGTCCAACACCGGGGAGCTGTTTTTT. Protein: CASTQSRGSNTGELFF.

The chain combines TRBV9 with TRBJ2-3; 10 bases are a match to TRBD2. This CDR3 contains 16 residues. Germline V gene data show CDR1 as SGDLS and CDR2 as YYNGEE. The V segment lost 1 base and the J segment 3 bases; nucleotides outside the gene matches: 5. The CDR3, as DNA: TGTGCCAGCAGCGTATTTAGGACTAGCGGTACAGATACGCAGTATTTT. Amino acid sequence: CASSVFRTSGTDTQYF.

CDR3 residues: CASYRGTGFSETQYF. The CDR3 DNA follows: TGTGCCAGCTATCGGGGGACAGGTTTTTCCGAGACCCAGTACTTC. J is TRBJ2-5 and V is TRBV28; 8 positions match TRBD1. The CDR3 loop spans 15 amino acids. V lost 8 bases, J lost 5 bases, and 13 bases stayed unmatched. Germline values: CDR1 MDHEN, CDR2 SYDVKM.

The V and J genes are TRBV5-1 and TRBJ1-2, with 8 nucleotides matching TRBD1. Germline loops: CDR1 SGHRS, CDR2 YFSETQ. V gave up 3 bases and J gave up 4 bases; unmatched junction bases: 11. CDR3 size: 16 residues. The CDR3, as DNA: TGCGCCAGCAGCTACTCCACGGTGACAGGGGCCTATGGCTACACCTTC. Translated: CASSYSTVTGAYGYTF.

DNA of the CDR3: TGCGCCAGCAGTCTTGCTAGCGGCATATACAATGAGCAGTTCTTC. This sequence encodes CASSLASGIYNEQFF. The V gene is TRBV5-1, the J gene TRBJ2-1; 7 bases line up with TRBD2. The germline gives CDR1 SGHRS, CDR2 YFSETQ. CDR3 length equals 15 residues. V lost 5 bases and J lost 4; bases outside the gene matches: 9.

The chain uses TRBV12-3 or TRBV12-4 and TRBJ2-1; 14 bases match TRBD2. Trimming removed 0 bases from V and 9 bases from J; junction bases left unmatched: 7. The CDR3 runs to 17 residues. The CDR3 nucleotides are TGTGCCAGCAGTTTAGCGGGGGGACTAGCGGGAGTCGGTGAGCAGTTCTTC. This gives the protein CASSLAGGLAGVGEQFF.

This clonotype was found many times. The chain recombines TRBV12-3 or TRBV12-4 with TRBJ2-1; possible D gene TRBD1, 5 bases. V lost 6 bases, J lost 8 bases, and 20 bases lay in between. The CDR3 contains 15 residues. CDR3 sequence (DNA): TGTGCCAGCAGCTTCTACAGGACGTCGGGCGATGAGCAGTTCTTC. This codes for CASSFYRTSGDEQFF.

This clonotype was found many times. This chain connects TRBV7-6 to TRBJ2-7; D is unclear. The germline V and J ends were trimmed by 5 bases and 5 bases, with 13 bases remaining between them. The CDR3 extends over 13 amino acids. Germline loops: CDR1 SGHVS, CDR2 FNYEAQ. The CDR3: CASSHTKLHEQYF. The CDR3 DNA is TGTGCCAGCAGCCATACTAAGTTGCACGAGCAGTACTTC.

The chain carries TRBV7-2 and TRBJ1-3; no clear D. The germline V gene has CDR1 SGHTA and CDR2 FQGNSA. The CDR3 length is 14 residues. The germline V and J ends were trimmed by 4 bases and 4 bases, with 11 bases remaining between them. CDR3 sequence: CASSYKGAGNTIYF. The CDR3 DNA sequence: TGTGCCAGCAGCTATAAGGGAGCAGGAAACACCATATATTTT.

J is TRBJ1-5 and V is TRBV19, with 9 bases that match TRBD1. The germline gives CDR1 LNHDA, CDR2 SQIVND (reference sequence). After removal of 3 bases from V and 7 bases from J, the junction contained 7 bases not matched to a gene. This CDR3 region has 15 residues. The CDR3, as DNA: TGTGCCAGTAGTATGTGGGGACAGGGTAAGCAGCCCCAGCATTTT. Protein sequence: CASSMWGQGKQPQHF.

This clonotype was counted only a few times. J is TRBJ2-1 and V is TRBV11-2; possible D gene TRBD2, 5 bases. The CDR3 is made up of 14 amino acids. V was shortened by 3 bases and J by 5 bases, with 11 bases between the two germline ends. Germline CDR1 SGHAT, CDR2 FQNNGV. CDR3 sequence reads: CASSFSGRDNEQFF. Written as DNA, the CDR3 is TGTGCCAGCAGCTTTAGTGGGAGAGACAATGAGCAGTTCTTC.

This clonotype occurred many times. CDR3 DNA sequence: TGTGCCAGCAGCCGTCCAGGGGTGGGGACTGAAGCTTTCTTT. It specifies CASSRPGVGTEAFF. The genes are TRBV12-3 or TRBV12-4 and TRBJ1-1, with D possibly matching TRBD1 (6 bases). V lost 6 bases, J lost 5 bases, and 16 bases lay in between. The CDR3 has 14 residues.

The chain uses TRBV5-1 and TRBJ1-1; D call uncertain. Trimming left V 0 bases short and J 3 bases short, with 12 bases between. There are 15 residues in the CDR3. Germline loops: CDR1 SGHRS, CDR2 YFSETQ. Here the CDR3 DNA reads TGCGCCAGCAGCTTGGTAGTTCTAAGGTACACTGAAGCTTTCTTT. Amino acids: CASSLVVLRYTEAFF.

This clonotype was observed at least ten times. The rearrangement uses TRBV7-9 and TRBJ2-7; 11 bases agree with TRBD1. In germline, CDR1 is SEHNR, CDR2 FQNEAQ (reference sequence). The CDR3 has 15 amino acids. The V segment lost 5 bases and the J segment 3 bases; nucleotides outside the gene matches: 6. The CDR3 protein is CASSPRTGGFYEQYF. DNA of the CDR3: TGTGCCAGCAGCCCGCGGACAGGGGGCTTCTACGAGCAGTACTTC.

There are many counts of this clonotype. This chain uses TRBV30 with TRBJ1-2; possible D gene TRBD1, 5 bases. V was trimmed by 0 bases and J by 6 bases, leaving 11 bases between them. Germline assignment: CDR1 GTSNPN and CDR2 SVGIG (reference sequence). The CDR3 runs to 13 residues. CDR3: CAWSVEGRDGYTF. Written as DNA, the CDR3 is TGTGCCTGGAGTGTCGAGGGGCGGGATGGCTACACCTTC.

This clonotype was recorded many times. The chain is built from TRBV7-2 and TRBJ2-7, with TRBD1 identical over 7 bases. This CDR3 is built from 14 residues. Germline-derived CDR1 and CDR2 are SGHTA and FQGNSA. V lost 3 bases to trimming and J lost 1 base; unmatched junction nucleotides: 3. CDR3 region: CASSFPGGSYEQYF. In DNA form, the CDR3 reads TGTGCCAGCAGCTTTCCAGGGGGATCCTACGAGCAGTACTTC. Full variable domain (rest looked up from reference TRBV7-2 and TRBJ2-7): GAGVSQSPSNKVTEKGKDVELRCDPISGHTALYWYRQSLGQGLEFLIYFQGNSAPDKSGLPSDRFSAERTGGSVSTLTIQRTQQEDSAVYLCASSFPGGSYEQYFGPGTRLTVT.

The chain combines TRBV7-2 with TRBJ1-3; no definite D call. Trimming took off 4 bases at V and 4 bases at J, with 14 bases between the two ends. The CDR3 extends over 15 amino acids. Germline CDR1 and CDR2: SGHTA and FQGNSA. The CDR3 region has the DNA TGTGCCAGCAGCTCTGACAACCTGGGGGGAAACACCATATATTTT. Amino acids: CASSSDNLGGNTIYF.

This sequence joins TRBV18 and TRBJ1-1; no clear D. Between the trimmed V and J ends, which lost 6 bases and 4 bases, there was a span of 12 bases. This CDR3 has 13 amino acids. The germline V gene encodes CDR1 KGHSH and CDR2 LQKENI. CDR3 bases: TGTGCCAGCTCGCGGGAATTGGGCACTGAAGCTTTCTTT. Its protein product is CASSRELGTEAFF.

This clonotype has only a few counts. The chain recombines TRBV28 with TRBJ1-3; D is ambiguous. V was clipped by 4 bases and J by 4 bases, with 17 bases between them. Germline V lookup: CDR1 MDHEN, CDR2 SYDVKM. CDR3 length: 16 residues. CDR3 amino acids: CASSSPVMVVGNTIYF. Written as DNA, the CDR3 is TGTGCCAGCAGTTCCCCCGTCATGGTGGTGGGAAACACCATATATTTT.

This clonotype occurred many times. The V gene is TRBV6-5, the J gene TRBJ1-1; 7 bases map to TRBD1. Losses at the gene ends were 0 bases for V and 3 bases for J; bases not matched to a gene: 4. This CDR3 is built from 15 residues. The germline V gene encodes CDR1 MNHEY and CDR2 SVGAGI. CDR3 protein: CASSYSDRRDTEAFF. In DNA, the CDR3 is TGTGCCAGCAGTTACTCGGACAGGCGAGACACTGAAGCTTTCTTT.

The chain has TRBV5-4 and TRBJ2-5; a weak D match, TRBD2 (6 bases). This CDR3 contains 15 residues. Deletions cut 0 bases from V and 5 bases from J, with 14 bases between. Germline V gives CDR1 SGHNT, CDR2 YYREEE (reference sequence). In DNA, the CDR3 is TGTGCCAGCAGCTTGGTAGGCCTAGCGCGGGAGACCCAGTACTTC. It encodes CASSLVGLARETQYF.

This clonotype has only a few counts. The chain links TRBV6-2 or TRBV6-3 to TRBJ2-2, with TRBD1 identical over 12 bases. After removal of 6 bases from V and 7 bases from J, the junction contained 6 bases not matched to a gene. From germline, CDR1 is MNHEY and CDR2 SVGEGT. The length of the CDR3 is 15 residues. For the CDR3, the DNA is TGTGCCAGCAGCTCCGGGACAGGGGGCCACGGGGAGCTGTTTTTT. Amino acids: CASSSGTGGHGELFF.

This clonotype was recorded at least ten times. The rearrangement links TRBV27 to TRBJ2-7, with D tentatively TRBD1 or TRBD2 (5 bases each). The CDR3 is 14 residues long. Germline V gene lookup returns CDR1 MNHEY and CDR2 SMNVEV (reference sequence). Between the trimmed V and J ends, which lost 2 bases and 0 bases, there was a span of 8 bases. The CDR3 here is CASSLRGASYEQYF. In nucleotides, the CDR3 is TGTGCCAGCAGTTTAAGAGGGGCCTCCTACGAGCAGTACTTC.